This T cell receptor beta chain originates from a study of tumour-infiltrating T cells in Burkitt lymphoma. About the study: Patients covered every epidemiological subtype of Burkitt lymphoma. Productive clonality predicted overall and progression-free survival. Study results and limitations: Several public clonotypes were shared across many Burkitt lymphoma patients.

This CDR3 contains 14 residues. V was cut by 1 base and J by 2 bases, with 9 bases left in between. The germline gives CDR1 SGHKS, CDR2 YYEKEE (reference sequence). The method was immunoSEQ multiplex PCR; TCRdb's version includes in-frame clones alone and lacks a portion of them. The sample lists some 2,300 clones; about 14% were seen once. This clone occurred a few times. Its matching antigen is unknown. Sequenced material: tumor tissue. This receptor was identified in a human donor with Burkitt lymphoma. The rearrangement joins TRBV5-5 to TRBJ1-2; D is unresolved. The chain's CDR3 is CASSLWGNNYGYTF. In DNA, the CDR3 is TGTGCCAGCAGCTTGTGGGGAAACAACTATGGCTACACCTTC.